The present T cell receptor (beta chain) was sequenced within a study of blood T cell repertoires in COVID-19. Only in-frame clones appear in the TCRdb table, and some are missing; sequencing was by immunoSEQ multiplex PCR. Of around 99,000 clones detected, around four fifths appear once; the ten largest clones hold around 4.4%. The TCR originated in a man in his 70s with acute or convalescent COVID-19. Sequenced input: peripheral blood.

The CDR3 DNA follows: TGTGCCAGCAGCTTTTCAGGGACAACCGGGGAGCTGTTTTTT. As protein: CASSFSGTTGELFF. The rearrangement links TRBV7-3 to TRBJ2-2; maybe TRBD1 (6 bases). CDR3 length: 14 amino acids. Trimming cost V 3 bases and J 5 bases, with 10 bases left between them. The germline V gene has CDR1 SGHTA and CDR2 FQGTGA.